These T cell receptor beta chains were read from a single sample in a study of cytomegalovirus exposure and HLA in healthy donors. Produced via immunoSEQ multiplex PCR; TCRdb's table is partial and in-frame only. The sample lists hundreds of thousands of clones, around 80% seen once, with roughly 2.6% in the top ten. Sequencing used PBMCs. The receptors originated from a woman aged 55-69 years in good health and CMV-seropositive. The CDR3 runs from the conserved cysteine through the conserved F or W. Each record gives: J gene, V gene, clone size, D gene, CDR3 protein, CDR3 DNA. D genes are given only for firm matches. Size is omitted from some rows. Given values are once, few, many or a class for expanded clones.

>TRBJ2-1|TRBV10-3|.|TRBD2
CAISVSGSSYNEQFF
TGTGCCATCAGTGTAAGCGGGAGCTCCTACAATGAGCAGTTCTTC
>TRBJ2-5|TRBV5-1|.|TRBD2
CASSLTGGQETQYF
TGCGCCAGCAGCTTGACGGGGGGGCAAGAGACCCAGTACTTC
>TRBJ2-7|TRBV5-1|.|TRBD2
CASREGLAGFVYEQYF
TGCGCCAGCAGGGAGGGACTAGCGGGATTTGTCTACGAGCAGTACTTC
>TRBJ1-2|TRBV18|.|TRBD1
CASSPADRGEYYGYTF
TGTGCCAGCTCACCTGCGGACAGGGGGGAATACTATGGCTACACCTTC
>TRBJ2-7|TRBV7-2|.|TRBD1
CASSLFETGGYEQYF
TGTGCCAGCAGCTTATTCGAGACAGGGGGCTACGAGCAGTACTTC
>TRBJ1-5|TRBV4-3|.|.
CASSHGRDNQPQHF
TGCGCCAGCAGCCATGGACGGGACAATCAGCCCCAGCATTTT
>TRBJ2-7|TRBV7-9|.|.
CASSSPRGEQYF
TGTGCCAGCAGCTCCCCAAGAGGCGAGCAGTACTTC
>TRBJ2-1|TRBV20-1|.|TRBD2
CSARVSGREFF
TGCAGTGCTAGGGTTAGCGGGAGGGAGTTCTTC
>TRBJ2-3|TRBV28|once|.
CASSLGGGFADTQYF
TGTGCCAGCAGTTTAGGGGGCGGGTTCGCAGATACGCAGTATTTT
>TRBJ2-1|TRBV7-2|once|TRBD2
CASSGPGLAGNYNEQFF
TGTGCCAGCAGCGGCCCGGGACTAGCGGGAAACTACAATGAGCAGTTCTTC
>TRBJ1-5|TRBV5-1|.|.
CASSQGGDQPQHF
TGCGCCAGCAGCCAAGGAGGGGATCAGCCCCAGCATTTT
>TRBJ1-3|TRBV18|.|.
CASSPRITGLGNTIYF
TGTGCCAGCTCACCTCGGATCACAGGGTTGGGAAACACCATATATTTT
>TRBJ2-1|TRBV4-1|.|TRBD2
CASSPVAGATAYNEQFF
TGCGCCAGCAGCCCAGTAGCGGGGGCCACCGCCTACAATGAGCAGTTCTTC
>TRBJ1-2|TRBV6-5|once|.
CASVGGNYGYTF
TGTGCCAGCGTCGGCGGAAACTATGGCTACACCTTC
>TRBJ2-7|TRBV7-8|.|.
CASSLEGQGYDEQYF
TGTGCCAGCAGCTTAGAAGGGCAGGGGTACGACGAGCAGTACTTC
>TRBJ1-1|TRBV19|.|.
CASSIGGGYEAFF
TGTGCCAGTAGTATAGGTGGGGGCTATGAAGCTTTCTTT
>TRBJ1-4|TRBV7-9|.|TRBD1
CASSEGTGAEKLFF
TGTGCCAGCAGCGAGGGGACAGGGGCTGAAAAACTGTTTTTT
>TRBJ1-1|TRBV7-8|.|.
CASSFSLGRTEAFF
TGTGCCAGCAGCTTTTCCCTGGGGAGGACTGAAGCTTTCTTT
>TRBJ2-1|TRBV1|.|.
CTSSPQAQQFF
TGCACCAGCAGCCCCCAAGCCCAGCAGTTCTTC
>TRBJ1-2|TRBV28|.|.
CASSSAGANYGYTF
TGTGCCAGCAGCTCCGCCGGGGCTAACTATGGCTACACCTTC
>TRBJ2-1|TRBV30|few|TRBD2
CAWRASGREQFF
TGTGCCTGGAGGGCTAGCGGGAGAGAGCAGTTCTTC
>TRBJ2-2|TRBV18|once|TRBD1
CASSDRGRTGELFF
TGTGCCAGCTCAGACAGGGGGCGGACCGGGGAGCTGTTTTTT
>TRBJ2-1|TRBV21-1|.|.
CAATQGAGSSYNEQFF
TGTGCCGCCACCCAGGGGGCCGGGAGCTCCTACAATGAGCAGTTCTTC
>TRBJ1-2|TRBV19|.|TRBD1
CASSPPQGGFYGYTF
TGTGCCAGTAGTCCCCCACAGGGGGGTTTTTATGGCTACACCTTC
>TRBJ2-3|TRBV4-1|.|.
CASSQASHTDTQYF
TGCGCCAGCAGCCAGGCCTCCCACACAGATACGCAGTATTTT
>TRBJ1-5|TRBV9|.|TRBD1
CAGSVGQGGQPQHF
TGTGCCGGCAGCGTAGGACAGGGGGGCCAGCCCCAGCATTTT
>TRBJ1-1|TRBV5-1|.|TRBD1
CASSLGKGQGTGDEAFF
TGCGCCAGCAGCTTGGGTAAGGGACAGGGGACTGGGGATGAAGCTTTCTTT
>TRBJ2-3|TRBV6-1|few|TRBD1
CASSGQGGTDTQYF
TGTGCCAGCAGTGGACAGGGAGGCACAGATACGCAGTATTTT
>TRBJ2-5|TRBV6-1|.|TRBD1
CASSPRTGGQETQYF
TGTGCCAGCAGTCCCCGGACAGGGGGCCAAGAGACCCAGTACTTC
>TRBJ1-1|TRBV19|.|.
CASSIQGPGNTEAFF
TGTGCCAGTAGTATACAAGGCCCGGGGAACACTGAAGCTTTCTTT
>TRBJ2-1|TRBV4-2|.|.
CASSQDYSSYNEQFF
TGTGCCAGCAGCCAAGACTACAGCTCCTACAATGAGCAGTTCTTC
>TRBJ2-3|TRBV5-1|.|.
CASSFGSPDTQYF
TGCGCCAGCAGCTTCGGGTCTCCAGATACGCAGTATTTT
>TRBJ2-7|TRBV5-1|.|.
CASSQDSSYEQYF
TGCGCCAGCAGCCAGGACAGCTCCTACGAGCAGTACTTC
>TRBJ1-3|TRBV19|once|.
CASTPPGYSGNTIYF
TGTGCCAGTACCCCCCCGGGATACTCTGGAAACACCATATATTTT
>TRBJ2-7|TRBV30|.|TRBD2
CAWSVGLAATYEQYF
TGTGCCTGGAGTGTAGGCCTAGCGGCGACCTACGAGCAGTACTTC
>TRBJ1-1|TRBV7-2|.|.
CASSVQGYGEAFF
TGTGCCAGCAGCGTCCAGGGGTACGGTGAAGCTTTCTTT
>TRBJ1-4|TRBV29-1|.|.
CSAGGATNEKLFF
TGCAGCGCCGGCGGTGCAACTAATGAAAAACTGTTTTTT
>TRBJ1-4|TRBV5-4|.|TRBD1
CASSLAGTGTHNEKLFF
TGTGCCAGCAGCTTGGCCGGGACAGGGACTCATAATGAAAAACTGTTTTTT
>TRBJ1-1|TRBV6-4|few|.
CASSQQQGGDTEAFF
TGTGCCAGCAGTCAACAGCAAGGGGGGGACACTGAAGCTTTCTTT
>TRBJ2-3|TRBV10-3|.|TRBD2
CAISLTGDYTDTQYF
TGTGCCATCAGTCTCACCGGGGACTACACAGATACGCAGTATTTT
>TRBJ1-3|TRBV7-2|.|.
CASSSMQGPGNTIYF
TGTGCCAGCAGCTCAATGCAGGGTCCCGGAAACACCATATATTTT
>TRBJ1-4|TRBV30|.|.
CAWSVSQGSREKLFF
TGTGCCTGGAGTGTATCCCAGGGTTCTCGTGAAAAACTGTTTTTT
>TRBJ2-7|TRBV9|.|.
CASSVATGESYEQYF
TGTGCCAGCAGCGTAGCTACCGGAGAATCCTACGAGCAGTACTTC
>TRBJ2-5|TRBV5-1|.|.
CASSTTGTLGETQYF
TGCGCCAGCAGCACTACAGGGACACTGGGGGAGACCCAGTACTTC
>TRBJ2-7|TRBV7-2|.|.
CASSFFLREQYF
TGTGCCAGCAGCTTTTTCCTCCGCGAGCAGTACTTC
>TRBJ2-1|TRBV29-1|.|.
CSVQGGERSYNEQFF
TGCAGCGTTCAAGGGGGAGAGAGGTCCTACAATGAGCAGTTCTTC
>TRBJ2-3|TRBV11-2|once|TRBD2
CASSLVFSGDSDTQYF
TGTGCCAGCAGCTTAGTCTTTAGCGGGGACTCAGATACGCAGTATTTT
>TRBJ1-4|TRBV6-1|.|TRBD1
CASSARDRRNEKLFF
TGTGCCAGCAGTGCCCGGGACAGGAGGAATGAAAAACTGTTTTTT
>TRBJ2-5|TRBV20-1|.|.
CSAPRGQTQYF
TGCAGTGCTCCCAGGGGTCAGACCCAGTACTTC
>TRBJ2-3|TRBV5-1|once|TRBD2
CASSLGTTQHRDTQYF
TGCGCCAGCAGCTTAGGGACTACCCAGCATCGAGATACGCAGTATTTT
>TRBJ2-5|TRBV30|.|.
CAWSQGGVLQTQYF
TGTGCCTGGAGCCAAGGGGGGGTACTACAGACCCAGTACTTC
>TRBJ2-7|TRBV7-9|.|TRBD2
CASSLALGLADYEQYF
TGTGCCAGCAGCTTAGCGCTGGGCCTAGCGGACTACGAGCAGTACTTC
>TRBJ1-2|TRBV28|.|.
CASSFSVSGLFYGYTF
TGTGCCAGCAGTTTCTCCGTCTCTGGGCTCTTCTATGGCTACACCTTC
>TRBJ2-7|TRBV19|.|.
CASSIGNRQPYEQYF
TGTGCCAGTAGTATAGGGAACAGACAACCCTACGAGCAGTACTTC
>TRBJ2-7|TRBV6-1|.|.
CASSVGRSAYEQYF
TGTGCCAGCAGTGTGGGGCGGTCTGCCTACGAGCAGTACTTC